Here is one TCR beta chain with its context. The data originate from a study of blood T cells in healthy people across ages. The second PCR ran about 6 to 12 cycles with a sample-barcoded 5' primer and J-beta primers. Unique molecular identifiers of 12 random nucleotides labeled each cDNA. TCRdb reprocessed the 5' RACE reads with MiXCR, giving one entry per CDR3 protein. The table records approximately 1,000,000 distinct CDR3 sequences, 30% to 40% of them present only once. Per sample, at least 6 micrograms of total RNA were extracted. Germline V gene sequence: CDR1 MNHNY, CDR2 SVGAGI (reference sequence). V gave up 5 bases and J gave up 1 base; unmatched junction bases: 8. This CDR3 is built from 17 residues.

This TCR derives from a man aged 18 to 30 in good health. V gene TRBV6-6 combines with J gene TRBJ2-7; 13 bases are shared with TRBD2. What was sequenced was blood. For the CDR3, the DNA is TGTGCCAGCAGTCAGACTAGCGGGGGGCCAATTTCCTACGAGCAGTACTTC. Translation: CASSQTSGGPISYEQYF.